This T cell receptor (beta chain) was captured by sequencing in a study of blood T cell repertoires in COVID-19. The ends lost 2 bases at V and 3 bases at J; junction bases unmatched: 0. From germline, CDR1 is SGHDN and CDR2 FVKESK. This CDR3 has 15 residues. Per the authors' pipeline: Amplifying reference gene primers gave estimates of nucleated cell counts. Method: immunoSEQ multiplex PCR; TCRdb's copy keeps in-frame clones and lacks some. V, J and clone size derive from that table, while D and trimming were established from the DNA sequence. The profile shows approximately 220,000 clones, around nine tenths of them singletons.

The genes are TRBV14 and TRBJ2-1; TRBD2 aligns across 11 bases. The TCR was taken from a man aged 55 to 70 who had recovered from COVID-19. Sequences were obtained from peripheral blood. The CDR3 sequence: CASSQLAGGYNEQFF. DNA of the CDR3: TGTGCCAGCAGCCAACTAGCGGGAGGCTACAATGAGCAGTTCTTC.